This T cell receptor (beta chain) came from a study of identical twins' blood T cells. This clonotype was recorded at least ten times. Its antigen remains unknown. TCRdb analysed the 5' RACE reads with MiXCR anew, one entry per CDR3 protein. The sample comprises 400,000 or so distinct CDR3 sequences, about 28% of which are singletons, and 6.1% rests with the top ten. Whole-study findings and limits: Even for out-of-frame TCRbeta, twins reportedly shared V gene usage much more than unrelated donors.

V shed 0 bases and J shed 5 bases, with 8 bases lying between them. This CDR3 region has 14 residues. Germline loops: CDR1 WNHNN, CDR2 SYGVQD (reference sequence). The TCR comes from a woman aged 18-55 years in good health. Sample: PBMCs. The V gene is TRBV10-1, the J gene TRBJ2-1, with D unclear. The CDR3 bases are TGCGCCAGCAGTGAGTCCGTCCCTAACAATGAGCAGTTCTTC. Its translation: CASSESVPNNEQFF.